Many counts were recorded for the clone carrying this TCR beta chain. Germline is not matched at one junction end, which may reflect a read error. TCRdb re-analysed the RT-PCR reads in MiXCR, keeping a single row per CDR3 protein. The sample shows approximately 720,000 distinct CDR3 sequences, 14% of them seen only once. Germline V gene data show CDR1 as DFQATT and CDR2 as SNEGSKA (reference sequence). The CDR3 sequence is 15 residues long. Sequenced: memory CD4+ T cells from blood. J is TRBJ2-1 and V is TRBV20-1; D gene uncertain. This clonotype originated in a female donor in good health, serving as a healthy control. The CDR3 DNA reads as TGCAGTGCTGGAGACTCGCGGAGCTCCTACAATGAGCAGTTCTTC. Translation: CSAGDSRSSYNEQFF.